These T cell receptor beta chains were read from a single sample in a study of cytomegalovirus exposure and HLA in healthy donors. Repertoires were generated with immunoSEQ multiplex PCR, while TCRdb's copy carries only in-frame clones and drops some. Found here are 150,000 or so clones, about 72% of them singletons; the top ten hold about 2.5%. Material for sequencing was PBMCs. The source of these receptors is a human donor in good health. Each CDR3 is given with its conserved first and last residue. D genes are given only for firm matches. The size entry is marked missing in some rows and otherwise reads once, few, many or a size class.

j_gene | v_gene | d_gene | abundance | CDR3aa | CDR3nt
TRBJ2-5 | TRBV4-3 | TRBD2 | NA | CASSLRLAGMGETQYF | TGCGCCAGCAGCCTGCGACTAGCGGGGATGGGAGAGACCCAGTACTTC
TRBJ2-3 | TRBV5-4 | TRBD1 | NA | CASSFGTGETDTQYF | TGTGCCAGCAGCTTCGGAACAGGGGAAACAGATACGCAGTATTTT
TRBJ2-7 | TRBV4-1 | NA | NA | CASSQEIGAYEQYF | TGCGCCAGCAGCCAAGAAATTGGGGCTTACGAGCAGTACTTC
TRBJ2-7 | TRBV7-6 | NA | few | CASSTGQHNYEQYF | TGTGCCAGCAGCACTGGACAGCACAACTACGAGCAGTACTTC
TRBJ2-1 | TRBV9 | NA | NA | CASSVRRGFAEQFF | TGTGCCAGCAGCGTGAGAAGGGGCTTCGCTGAGCAGTTCTTC
TRBJ2-1 | TRBV6-5 | NA | NA | CASRPQGRYNEQFF | TGTGCCAGCAGGCCTCAGGGTAGATACAATGAGCAGTTCTTC
TRBJ2-1 | TRBV6-5 | NA | NA | CASSRGKEQFF | TGTGCCAGCAGCAGGGGAAAAGAGCAGTTCTTC
TRBJ2-7 | TRBV7-2 | TRBD1 | NA | CASSWDRGPLEQYF | TGTGCCAGCAGCTGGGACAGGGGCCCCCTGGAGCAGTACTTC
TRBJ1-2 | TRBV4-2 | NA | few | CASSRRVDDYGYTF | TGTGCCAGCAGCCGGAGGGTAGATGATTATGGCTACACCTTC
TRBJ1-4 | TRBV25-1 | NA | few | CASSPWGVETNEKLFF | TGTGCCAGCAGTCCTTGGGGGGTTGAAACTAATGAAAAACTGTTTTTT
TRBJ1-5 | TRBV7-6 | NA | NA | CASSFQGNNQPQHF | TGTGCCAGCAGCTTTCAGGGGAACAATCAGCCCCAGCATTTT
TRBJ1-6 | TRBV19 | TRBD1 | few | CASSSGQGISPLHF | TGTGCCAGTAGTTCCGGACAGGGGATTTCACCCCTCCACTTT
TRBJ1-2 | TRBV9 | NA | NA | CASSVVVTASNYGYTF | TGTGCCAGCAGCGTAGTTGTGACAGCGAGTAACTATGGCTACACCTTC
TRBJ1-2 | TRBV11-2 | TRBD1 | once | CASSLKRRSTGGGYGYTF | TGTGCCAGCAGCCTAAAACGCAGAAGCACAGGGGGAGGTTATGGCTACACCTTC
TRBJ1-4 | TRBV7-3 | NA | NA | CASSLGGGNEKLFF | TGTGCCAGCAGCTTAGGGGGGGGTAATGAAAAACTGTTTTTT
TRBJ1-4 | TRBV7-3 | TRBD1 | NA | CASSLDRAPNEKLFF | TGTGCCAGCAGCCTCGACAGGGCCCCTAATGAAAAACTGTTTTTT
TRBJ2-7 | TRBV15 | TRBD2 | NA | CATSRIAGSSYEQYF | TGTGCCACCAGCAGGATAGCGGGTAGCTCCTACGAGCAGTACTTC